The T cell receptor beta chain under discussion was sequenced for a study of T cell repertoires in cytomegalovirus infection. TCRdb called the reads again in MiXCR, with one record for every CDR3 protein. The sample yields 250,000 to 300,000 distinct CDR3 sequences, about 23% seen once. General study points: Cumulative public TCR beta family frequency identified carriers of CMV plus the relevant HLA.

This clonotype occurred a few times. No antigen is known for it. Sequencing was done on a sample of PBMCs. The receptor was derived from a human donor in good health (CMV status not recorded). Some clones in this sample may be carry-over from other donors' samples.

As DNA, the CDR3 is TGTGCCAGCAGTCGCCTAGCGCCGAGCTCCTACAATGAGCAGTTCTTC. Protein sequence: CASSRLAPSSYNEQFF. This rearrangement joins TRBV6-2 or TRBV6-3 to TRBJ2-1; the D gene is possibly TRBD2 (6 bases). The CDR3 length is 16 residues. The V gene lost 5 bases and the J gene lost 0 bases, with 14 bases spanning the gap. Germline values: CDR1 MNHEY, CDR2 SVGEGT.